This T cell receptor (beta chain) originates from a study of blood T cell repertoires in COVID-19. Study overall: Samples came from the United States, Italy and Spain, spanning acute and convalescent COVID-19.

Those enrolled, adults aged about 18 to 89 years, came from around 24 US areas. Self-reported history from a screening survey and questionnaire set each donor's cohort. Sequencing was performed with immunoSEQ multiplex PCR; in TCRdb, only in-frame clones are kept and a portion is missing. The sample holds fewer than 450,000 clones, 85% to 90% seen once. This TCR was recovered from a woman aged 18-29 years who had recovered from COVID-19. The source material was PBMCs or T cells enriched from blood (not recorded which).

The CDR3 region is CASNAGGGYTEAFF. CDR3 sequence (DNA): TGTGCCAGCAACGCAGGGGGCGGGTACACTGAAGCTTTCTTT. The chain has TRBV21-1 and TRBJ1-1; TRBD1, as called in the table, went unchecked against the DNA. TRBV21-1 corresponds to a pseudogene. The CDR3 covers 14 residues.